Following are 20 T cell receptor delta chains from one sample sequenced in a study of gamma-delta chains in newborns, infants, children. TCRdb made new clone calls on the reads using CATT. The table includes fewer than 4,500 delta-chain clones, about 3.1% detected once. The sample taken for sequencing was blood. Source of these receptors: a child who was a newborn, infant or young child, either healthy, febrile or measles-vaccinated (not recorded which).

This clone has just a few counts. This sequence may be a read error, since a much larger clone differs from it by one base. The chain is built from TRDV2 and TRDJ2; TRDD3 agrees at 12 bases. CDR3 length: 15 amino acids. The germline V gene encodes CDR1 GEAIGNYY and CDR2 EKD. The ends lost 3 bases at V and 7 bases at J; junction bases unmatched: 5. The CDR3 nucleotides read TGTGCCTGTGACGTACTGGGGGATACTATAGCACAACTCTTCTTT. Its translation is CACDVLGDTIAQLFF.

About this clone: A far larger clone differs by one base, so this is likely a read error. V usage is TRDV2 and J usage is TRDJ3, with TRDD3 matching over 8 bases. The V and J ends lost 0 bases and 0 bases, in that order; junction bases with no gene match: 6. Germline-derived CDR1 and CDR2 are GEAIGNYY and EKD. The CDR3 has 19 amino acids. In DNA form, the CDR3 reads TGTGCCTGTGACACCGTACTGGGGGTCGCCTCCTGGGACACCCGACAGATGTTTTTC. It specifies CACDTVLGVASWDTRQMFF.

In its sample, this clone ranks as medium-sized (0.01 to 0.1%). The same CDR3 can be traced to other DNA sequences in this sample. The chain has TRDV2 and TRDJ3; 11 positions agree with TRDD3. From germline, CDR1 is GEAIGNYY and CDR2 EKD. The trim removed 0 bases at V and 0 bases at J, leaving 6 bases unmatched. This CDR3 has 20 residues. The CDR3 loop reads CACDTVLGDTSSWDTRQMFF. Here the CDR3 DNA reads TGTGCCTGTGACACCGTCCTGGGGGATACAAGCTCCTGGGACACCCGACAGATGTTTTTC.

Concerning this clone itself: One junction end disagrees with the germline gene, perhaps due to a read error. The CDR3 is CACDTPGGYSWNTRQMFF. The CDR3 coding sequence is TGTGCCTGTGACACCCCTGGGGGATACTCCTGGAACACCCGACAGATGTTCTTC. This chain links TRDV2 with TRDJ3; 11 bases line up with TRDD3. Germline V CDR1 and CDR2: GEAIGNYY, EKD. The CDR3 runs to 18 residues.

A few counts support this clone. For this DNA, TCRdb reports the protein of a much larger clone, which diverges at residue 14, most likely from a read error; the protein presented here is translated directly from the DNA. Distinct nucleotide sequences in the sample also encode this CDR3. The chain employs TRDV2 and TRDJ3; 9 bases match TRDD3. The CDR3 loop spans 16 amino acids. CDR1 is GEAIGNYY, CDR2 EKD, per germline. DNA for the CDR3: TGTGCCTGTGACACCGGGGGATACTGGGACACCCGACAGACGTTTTTC. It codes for CACDTGGYWDTRQTFF.

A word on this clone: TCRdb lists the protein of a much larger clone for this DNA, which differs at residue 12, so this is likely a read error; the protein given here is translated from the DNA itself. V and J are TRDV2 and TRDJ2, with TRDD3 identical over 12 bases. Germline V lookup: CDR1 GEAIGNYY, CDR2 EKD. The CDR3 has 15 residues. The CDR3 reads CACDRLGDTTAHLFF. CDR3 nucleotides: TGTGCCTGTGACAGGCTGGGGGATACGACAGCACACCTCTTCTTT.

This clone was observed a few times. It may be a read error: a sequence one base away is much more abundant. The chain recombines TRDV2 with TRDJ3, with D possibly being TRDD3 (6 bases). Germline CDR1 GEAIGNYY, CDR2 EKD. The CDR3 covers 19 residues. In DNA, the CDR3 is TGTGCCTGTGACACCGTACTGGGAGTCCACTCCTGGGGCACCCGACAGATGTTTTTC. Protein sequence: CACDTVLGVHSWGTRQMFF.

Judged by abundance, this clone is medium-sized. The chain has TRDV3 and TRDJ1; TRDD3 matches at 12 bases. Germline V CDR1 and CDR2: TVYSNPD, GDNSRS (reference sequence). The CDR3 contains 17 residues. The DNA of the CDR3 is TGTGCTTCTTCCACGGGTACTGGGGGATACTGCGCCGATAAACTCATCTTT. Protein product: CASSTGTGGYCADKLIF.

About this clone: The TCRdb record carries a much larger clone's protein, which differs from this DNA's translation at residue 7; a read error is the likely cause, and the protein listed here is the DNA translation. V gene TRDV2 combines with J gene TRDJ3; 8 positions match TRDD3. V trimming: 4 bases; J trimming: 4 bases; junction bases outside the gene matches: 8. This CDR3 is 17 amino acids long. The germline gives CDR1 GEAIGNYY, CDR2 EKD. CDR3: CACDPLMGDWDTRQMFF. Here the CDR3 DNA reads TGTGCCTGTGATCCCCTTATGGGGGATTGGGACACCCGACAGATGTTTTTC.

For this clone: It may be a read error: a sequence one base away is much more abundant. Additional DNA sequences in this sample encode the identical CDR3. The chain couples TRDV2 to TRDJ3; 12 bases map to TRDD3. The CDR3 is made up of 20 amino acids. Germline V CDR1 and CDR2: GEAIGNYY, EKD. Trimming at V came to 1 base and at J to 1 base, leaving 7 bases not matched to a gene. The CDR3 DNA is TGTGCCTGTGACACGCCGACTGGGGGATACTGGTCCTGGGACACCCGACAGATGTTTTTC. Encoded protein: CACDTPTGGYWSWDTRQMFF.

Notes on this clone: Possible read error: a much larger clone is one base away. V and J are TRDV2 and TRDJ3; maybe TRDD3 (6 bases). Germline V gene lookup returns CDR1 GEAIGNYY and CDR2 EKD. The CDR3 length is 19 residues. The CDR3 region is CACDTVGAQSSWGTRQMFF. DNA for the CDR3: TGTGCCTGTGACACCGTGGGGGCCCAGAGCTCCTGGGGCACCCGACAGATGTTTTTC.

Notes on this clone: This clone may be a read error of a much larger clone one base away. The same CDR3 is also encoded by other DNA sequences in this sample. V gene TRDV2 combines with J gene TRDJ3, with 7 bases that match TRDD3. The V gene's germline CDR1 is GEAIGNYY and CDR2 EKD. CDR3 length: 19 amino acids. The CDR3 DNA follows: TGCGCCTGTGACAAAGTACTGGGGACAAGCTCCTGGGACACCCGACAGATGTTTTTC. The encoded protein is CACDKVLGTSSWDTRQMFF.

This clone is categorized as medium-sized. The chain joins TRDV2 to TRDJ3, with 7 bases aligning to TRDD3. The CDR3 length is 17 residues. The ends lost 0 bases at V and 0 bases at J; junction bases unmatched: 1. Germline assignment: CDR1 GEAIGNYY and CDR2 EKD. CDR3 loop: CACDTWGYSWDTRQMFF. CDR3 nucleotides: TGTGCCTGTGACACCTGGGGATACTCCTGGGACACCCGACAGATGTTTTTC.

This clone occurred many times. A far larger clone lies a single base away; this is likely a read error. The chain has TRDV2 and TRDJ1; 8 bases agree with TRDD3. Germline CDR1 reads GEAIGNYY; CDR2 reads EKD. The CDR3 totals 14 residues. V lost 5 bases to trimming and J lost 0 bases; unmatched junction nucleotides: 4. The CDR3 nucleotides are TGTGCCTGTGGCATACTGGGGGACACCGATAAACTCATCTTT. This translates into CACGILGDTDKLIF.

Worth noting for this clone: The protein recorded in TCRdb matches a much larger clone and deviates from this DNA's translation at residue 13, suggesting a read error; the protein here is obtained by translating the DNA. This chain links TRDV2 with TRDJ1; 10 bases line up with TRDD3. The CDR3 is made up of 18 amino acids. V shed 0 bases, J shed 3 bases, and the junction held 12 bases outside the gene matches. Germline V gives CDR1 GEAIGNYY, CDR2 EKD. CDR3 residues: CACDTAWGIDRYADKLIF. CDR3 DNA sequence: TGTGCCTGTGACACCGCCTGGGGGATAGACCGGTACGCCGATAAACTCATCTTT.

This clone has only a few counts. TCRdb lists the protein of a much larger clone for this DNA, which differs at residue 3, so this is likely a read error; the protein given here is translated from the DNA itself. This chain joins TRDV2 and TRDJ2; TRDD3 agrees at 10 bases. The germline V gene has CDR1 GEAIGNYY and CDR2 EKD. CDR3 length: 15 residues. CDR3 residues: CASDALLGDSAQLFF. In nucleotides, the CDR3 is TGTGCCAGTGACGCCTTACTGGGGGATTCAGCACAACTCTTCTTT.

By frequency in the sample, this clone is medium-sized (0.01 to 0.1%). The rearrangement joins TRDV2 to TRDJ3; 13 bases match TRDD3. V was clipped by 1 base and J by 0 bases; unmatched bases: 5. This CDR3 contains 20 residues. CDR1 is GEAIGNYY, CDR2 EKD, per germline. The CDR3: CACDTKYWGIRSWDTRQMFF. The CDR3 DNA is TGTGCCTGTGACACAAAGTACTGGGGGATACGCTCCTGGGACACCCGACAGATGTTTTTC.

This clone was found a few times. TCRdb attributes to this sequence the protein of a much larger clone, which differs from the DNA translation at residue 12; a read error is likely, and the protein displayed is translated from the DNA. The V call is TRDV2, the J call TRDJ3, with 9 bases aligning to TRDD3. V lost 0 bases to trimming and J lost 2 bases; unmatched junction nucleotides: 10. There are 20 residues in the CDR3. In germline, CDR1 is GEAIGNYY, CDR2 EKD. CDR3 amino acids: CACDTVAGGSHPWDTRQMFF. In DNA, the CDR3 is TGTGCCTGTGACACCGTCGCTGGGGGATCCCACCCCTGGGACACCCGACAGATGTTTTTC.

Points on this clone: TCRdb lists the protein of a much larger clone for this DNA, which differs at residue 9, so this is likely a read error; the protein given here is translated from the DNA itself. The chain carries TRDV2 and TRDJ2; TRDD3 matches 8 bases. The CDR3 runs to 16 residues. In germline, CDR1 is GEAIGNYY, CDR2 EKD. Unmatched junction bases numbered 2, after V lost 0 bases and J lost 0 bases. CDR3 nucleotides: TGTGCCTGTGACACCTTGGGGGATGCTTTGACAGCACAACTCTTCTTT. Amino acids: CACDTLGDALTAQLFF.

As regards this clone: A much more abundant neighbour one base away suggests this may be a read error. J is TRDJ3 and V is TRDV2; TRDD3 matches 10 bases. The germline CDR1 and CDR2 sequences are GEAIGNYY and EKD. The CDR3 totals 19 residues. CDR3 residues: CACDTVGDTGSWDTRQVFF. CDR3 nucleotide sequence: TGTGCCTGTGACACCGTGGGGGATACCGGCTCCTGGGACACCCGACAGGTGTTTTTC.